The 25 T cell receptor beta chains given below trace back to one sample, sequenced in a study of T cells after yellow fever vaccination. One entry per CDR3 protein results from TCRdb running MiXCR on the 5' RACE reads. The repertoire holds 450,000 to 550,000 distinct CDR3 sequences, with 20% to 25% as singletons. Sequenced material: PBMCs, taken less than 25 days after the first yellow fever vaccination. These receptor sequences come from a man in his late teens or twenties who received the YFV17D yellow fever vaccine.

The chain joins TRBV9 to TRBJ1-1; no reliable D call. CDR1 and CDR2 from the germline V gene are SGDLS and YYNGEE. The CDR3 has 16 residues. V shed 4 bases and J shed 5 bases, with 21 bases lying between them. The CDR3 DNA is TGTGCCAGCAGCCCCCCGGGGAGGGCCGGTGGGACTGAAGCTTTCTTT. Its protein is CASSPPGRAGGTEAFF.

The chain is built from TRBV5-4 and TRBJ2-2; D is perhaps TRBD2 (6 bases). CDR1 and CDR2 from the germline V gene are SGHNT and YYREEE (reference sequence). V shed 0 bases and J shed 1 base, with 13 bases lying between them. This CDR3 is built from 17 residues. CDR3 sequence reads: CASSLGSRGRNTGELFF. The CDR3 coding sequence is TGTGCCAGCAGCTTGGGGTCCCGGGGGAGGAACACCGGGGAGCTGTTTTTT.

The rearrangement links TRBV6-2 or TRBV6-3 to TRBJ1-5; a possible D gene is TRBD1 (6 bases). The CDR3 spans 13 residues. V was trimmed by 2 bases and J by 7 bases, leaving 9 bases between them. Germline V lookup: CDR1 MNHEY, CDR2 SVGEGT. The CDR3 region is CASSYVDRQPQHF. The CDR3 coding sequence is TGTGCCAGCAGTTACGTGGACAGACAGCCCCAGCATTTT.

The V call is TRBV2, the J call TRBJ1-5, with D hard to call. This CDR3 region has 14 residues. V was shortened by 1 base and J by 5 bases, with 9 bases between the two germline ends. Germline values: CDR1 SNHLY, CDR2 FYNNEI. The CDR3 reads CASSEVAWDQPQHF. Written as DNA, the CDR3 is TGTGCCAGCAGTGAAGTGGCCTGGGATCAGCCCCAGCATTTT. The full variable domain, with the rest looked up from reference TRBV2 and TRBJ1-5, is EPEVTQTPSHQVTQMGQEVILRCVPISNHLYFYWYRQILGQKVEFLVSFYNNEISEKSEIFDDQFSVERPDGSNFTLKIRSTKLEDSAMYFCASSEVAWDQPQHFGDGTRLSIL.

The rearrangement uses TRBV25-1 and TRBJ2-3, with D possibly TRBD1 on 6 matching bases. Germline V gene data show CDR1 as MGHDK and CDR2 as SYGVNS. This CDR3 region has 14 residues. Deletions cut 7 bases from V and 5 bases from J, with 16 bases between. CDR3 coding DNA: TGTGCCAGCACCAAATGGGGGCCGAAAGATACGCAGTATTTT. It codes for CASTKWGPKDTQYF. Full variable domain (missing parts from reference TRBV25-1 and TRBJ2-3): EADIYQTPRYLVIGTGKKITLECSQTMGHDKMYWYQQDPGMELHLIHYSYGVNSTEKGDLSSESTVSRIRTEHFPLTLESARPSHTSQYLCASTKWGPKDTQYFGPGTRLTVL.

The chain employs TRBV7-3 and TRBJ1-1; weak D call: TRBD1 (5 bases). The length of the CDR3 is 12 residues. V was cut by 5 bases and J by 7 bases, with 11 bases left in between. Germline-derived CDR1 and CDR2 are SGHTA and FQGTGA. The CDR3 loop reads CASSPSGGEAFF. Written as DNA, the CDR3 is TGTGCCAGCAGCCCCAGTGGGGGTGAAGCTTTCTTT.

The chain links TRBV2 to TRBJ1-4, with no clear D. V was clipped by 8 bases and J by 8 bases, with 21 bases between them. The CDR3 is made up of 15 amino acids. CDR1 and CDR2 (germline): SNHLY, FYNNEI. CDR3 amino acids: CASRPGTTTIEKLFF. CDR3 in DNA: TGTGCCAGCCGTCCGGGCACAACCACCATCGAAAAACTGTTTTTT.

The rearrangement joins TRBV29-1 to TRBJ1-3; no reliable D call. V shed 6 bases and J shed 0 bases, with 6 bases lying between them. The germline V gene encodes CDR1 SQVTM and CDR2 ANQGSEA. This CDR3 comprises 12 residues. CDR3 sequence reads: CSVRFSGNTIYF. The CDR3 nucleotides read TGCAGCGTAAGGTTCTCTGGAAACACCATATATTTT.

This clonotype was found a few times. J is TRBJ2-1 and V is TRBV7-8; D ambiguous. The V and J ends lost 1 base and 0 bases respectively, with 7 bases between them. The CDR3 runs 15 residues. The germline V gene has CDR1 SGHVS and CDR2 FQNEAQ. The CDR3, as DNA: TGTGCCAGCAGCTTAGGCTTCCTCTCCTACAATGAGCAGTTCTTC. It codes for CASSLGFLSYNEQFF.

The chain uses TRBV21-1 and TRBJ1-2. TRBV21-1 is an annotated pseudogene. This CDR3 spans 14 amino acids. The CDR3 region has the DNA TGTGCCAGCAGCATGGTCCTAGGGTACTATGGCTACACCTTC. Translated: CASSMVLGYYGYTF.

The chain links TRBV7-3 to TRBJ2-6; D is ambiguous. V shed 5 bases and J shed 1 base, with 9 bases lying between them. This CDR3 contains 15 residues. The germline V gene encodes CDR1 SGHTA and CDR2 FQGTGA. This chain's CDR3 is CASSPQVSGANVLTF. The CDR3 DNA is TGTGCCAGCAGCCCCCAGGTATCTGGGGCCAACGTCCTGACTTTC.

The genes are TRBV10-3 and TRBJ2-7; tentative D call: TRBD1 (7 bases). Per the germline V gene, CDR1 is ENHRY and CDR2 is SYGVKD. The CDR3 covers 16 residues. With 7 bases removed from V and 5 bases from J, the gap between germline ends came to 24 bases. CDR3 sequence: CAITSRGDSVFHEQYF. In DNA form, the CDR3 reads TGTGCCATCACCTCCCGCGGGGACAGTGTCTTCCACGAGCAGTACTTC.

The chain recombines TRBV5-1 with TRBJ2-1, with TRBD2 matching over 14 bases. Germline V gene lookup returns CDR1 SGHRS and CDR2 YFSETQ. CDR3 length: 17 amino acids. V lost 0 bases to trimming and J lost 2 bases; unmatched junction nucleotides: 1. CDR3 nucleotide sequence: TGCGCCAGCAGCTTGGCGACTAGCGGGGGGGCCTACAATGAGCAGTTCTTC. Protein sequence: CASSLATSGGAYNEQFF. The variable domain in full, with the rest retrieved from reference TRBV5-1 and TRBJ2-1, is KAGVTQTPRYLIKTRGQQVTLSCSPISGHRSVSWYQQTPGQGLQFLFEYFSETQRNKGNFPGRFSGRQFSNSRSEMNVSTLELGDSALYLCASSLATSGGAYNEQFFGPGTRLTVL.

The chain uses TRBV7-2 and TRBJ1-5; 7 nucleotides match TRBD1. The V gene's germline CDR1 is SGHTA and CDR2 FQGNSA. Trimming at V came to 10 bases and at J to 7 bases, leaving 10 bases not matched to a gene. The CDR3 has 13 amino acids. CDR3 loop: CATNRGRGQPQHF. The CDR3 region has the DNA TGTGCCACTAATAGGGGGCGCGGCCAGCCCCAGCATTTT.

The chain carries TRBV7-9 and TRBJ1-5; the D gene is possibly TRBD1 (5 bases). Trimming stripped 5 bases from V and 6 bases from J, with 14 bases between. Per the germline V gene, CDR1 is SEHNR and CDR2 is FQNEAQ (reference sequence). This CDR3 is built from 14 residues. The CDR3 sequence is CASSPHGGGQPQHF. Written as DNA, the CDR3 is TGTGCCAGCAGCCCCCACGGGGGAGGTCAGCCCCAGCATTTT. Combining the CDR3 with reference TRBV7-9 and TRBJ1-5 gives the whole variable domain DTGVSQNPRHKITKRGQNVTFRCDPISEHNRLYWYRQTLGQGPEFLTYFQNEAQLEKSRLLSDRFSAERPKGSFSTLEIQRTEQGDSAMYLCASSPHGGGQPQHFGDGTRLSIL.

The V and J genes are TRBV11-2 and TRBJ2-7; unclear D gene. The germline V and J ends were trimmed by 1 base and 6 bases, with 13 bases remaining between them. Germline V CDR1 and CDR2: SGHAT, FQNNGV. The CDR3 length is 14 residues. CDR3 nucleotide sequence: TGTGCCAGCAGCTTAGTAGGCTCCCTGTCCGAGCAGTACTTC. Translated: CASSLVGSLSEQYF.

The chain is built from TRBV11-2 and TRBJ2-4; D gene uncertain. The CDR3 has 20 residues. With 0 bases removed from V and 1 base from J, the gap between germline ends came to 22 bases. Germline V CDR1 and CDR2: SGHAT, FQNNGV. CDR3 DNA: TGTGCCAGCAGCTTAGAACGGGTAGCCCTCTCCCGTGGGGCCAAAAACATTCAGTACTTC. It is translated as CASSLERVALSRGAKNIQYF.

The CDR3 spells CASSYSIGSGSQETQYF. CDR3 nucleotides: TGTGCCAGCAGTTACTCGATTGGTAGCGGGAGTCAAGAGACCCAGTACTTC. The V call is TRBV6-5, the J call TRBJ2-5; 9 bases are shared with TRBD2. Unmatched junction bases numbered 7, after V lost 0 bases and J lost 2 bases. Germline lookup yields CDR1 MNHEY and CDR2 SVGAGI. The length of the CDR3 is 17 residues.

The rearrangement uses TRBV5-1 and TRBJ2-1, with D maybe TRBD2 (6 bases). Germline lookup yields CDR1 SGHRS and CDR2 YFSETQ. V dropped 6 bases and J dropped 3 bases, with 16 bases sitting between them. This CDR3 is built from 15 residues. CDR3 region: CASTTVAARYNEQFF. The DNA of the CDR3 is TGCGCCAGCACGACTGTAGCGGCGCGCTACAATGAGCAGTTCTTC.

The chain recombines TRBV7-7 with TRBJ2-7, with D maybe TRBD1 (6 bases). The ends were cut back, 5 bases at V and 3 bases at J, with 14 bases in the middle. This CDR3 spans 14 amino acids. The V gene's germline CDR1 is SSHAT and CDR2 FNYEAQ (reference sequence). The DNA for the CDR3 is TGTGCCAGCAGCCCTGTTGGGGGCTTCTACGAGCAGTACTTC. As protein: CASSPVGGFYEQYF.

Only a few counts were recorded for this clonotype. This CDR3 is CASSQGSHEQFF. Written as DNA, the CDR3 is TGTGCCAGCAGCCAGGGGAGCCATGAGCAGTTCTTC. V and J are TRBV12-3 or TRBV12-4 and TRBJ2-1; possible D gene TRBD1, 6 bases. The length of the CDR3 is 12 residues. Trimming removed 6 bases from V and 8 bases from J, with 11 bases in between.

This rearrangement joins TRBV5-1 to TRBJ1-5; D is uncertain. This CDR3 contains 15 residues. Deletions cut 0 bases from V and 0 bases from J, with 7 bases between. Germline loops: CDR1 SGHRS, CDR2 YFSETQ. The DNA of the CDR3 is TGCGCCAGCAGCTTGGATGCGGATAGCAATCAGCCCCAGCATTTT. Protein sequence: CASSLDADSNQPQHF.

In its sample, this clonotype was seen once. This sequence joins TRBV2 and TRBJ2-7; D possibly corresponds to TRBD2 (6 bases). Germline V CDR1 and CDR2: SNHLY, FYNNEI. V was cut by 7 bases and J by 0 bases, with 13 bases left in between. The CDR3 is 14 residues long. The CDR3 region is CASTSGTASYEQYF. Here the CDR3 DNA reads TGTGCCAGCACCTCCGGGACTGCCTCCTACGAGCAGTACTTC.

This clonotype was picked up a small number of times. The J gene is TRBJ1-5, the V gene TRBV12-3 or TRBV12-4; TRBD1 aligns across 11 bases. Trimming removed 5 bases from V and 6 bases from J; junction bases left unmatched: 6. CDR3 length: 15 residues. The CDR3 DNA reads TGTGCCAGCAGTGGGGGGGACAGGGGGTTTCAGCCCCAGCATTTT. Translating it yields CASSGGDRGFQPQHF.

This chain uses TRBV5-1 with TRBJ2-1, with 7 bases matching TRBD2. Germline-derived CDR1 and CDR2 are SGHRS and YFSETQ. The CDR3 contains 16 residues. Trimming cost V 4 bases and J 2 bases; bases outside gene matches: 9. This chain's CDR3 is CASSQRLRGAYNEQFF. The CDR3 bases are TGCGCCAGCAGCCAGCGGTTACGGGGGGCCTACAATGAGCAGTTCTTC.